The 27 T cell receptor beta chains listed next were all sequenced from one sample in a study of OX40 agonist ivuxolimab in advanced cancers. The data were produced by immunoSEQ multiplex PCR, yet TCRdb's version contains in-frame clones alone and is incomplete. The table lists over 80,000 clones, over 75% of them singletons, with about 4.6% in the top ten. The starting material was CD4+ or CD8+ T cells sorted from blood, obtained in a trial of the OX40 agonist ivuxolimab. The receptors derive from an adult with an advanced solid tumor such as melanoma, head and neck, liver or kidney cancer.

This clone was found once. The chain has TRBV15 and TRBJ1-2; no clear D gene. This CDR3 has 15 amino acids. The germline V and J ends were trimmed by 2 bases and 1 base, with 11 bases remaining between them. CDR1 LNHNV and CDR2 YYDKDF come from the germline V gene (reference sequence). DNA for the CDR3: TGTGCCACCAGCAGATCCACCAGGCTTAACTATGGCTACACCTTC. Its translation: CATSRSTRLNYGYTF.

CDR3 protein: CASSRTGGGNQPQHF. The CDR3 DNA is TGCGCCAGCAGCAGGACAGGGGGAGGGAATCAGCCCCAGCATTTT. J is TRBJ1-5 and V is TRBV5-1; 10 nucleotides match TRBD1. V was clipped by 4 bases and J by 4 bases; unmatched bases: 5. The CDR3 extends over 15 amino acids. Germline loops: CDR1 SGHRS, CDR2 YFSETQ.

The V gene is TRBV5-6, the J gene TRBJ2-3; D ambiguous. CDR3 size: 16 residues. Between the trimmed V and J ends, which lost 2 bases and 0 bases, there was a span of 13 bases. Germline loops: CDR1 SGHDT, CDR2 YYEEEE. The CDR3 is CASSLTGHTSTDTQYF. DNA of the CDR3: TGTGCCAGCAGCTTAACTGGGCACACTAGCACAGATACGCAGTATTTT.

Note on this clone: Other DNA sequences in this sample translate to the same CDR3. This chain uses TRBV30 with TRBJ1-4; a weak D match, TRBD1 (5 bases). The germline CDR1 and CDR2 sequences are GTSNPN and SVGIG (reference sequence). V shed 1 base and J shed 3 bases, with 15 bases lying between them. CDR3 size: 16 residues. The CDR3 DNA reads as TGTGCCTGGAGTGCCTGGCAAGGGGCTGCTAATGAAAAACTGTTTTTT. This translates into CAWSAWQGAANEKLFF.

The V call is TRBV27, the J call TRBJ1-5; D perhaps matches TRBD1 (5 bases). The V and J ends lost 0 bases and 2 bases respectively, with 11 bases between them. This CDR3 region has 16 residues. Germline V lookup: CDR1 MNHEY, CDR2 SMNVEV (reference sequence). Written as DNA, the CDR3 is TGTGCCAGCAGTTTATCTGGGGGTTTGGGCAATCAGCCCCAGCATTTT. Its translation: CASSLSGGLGNQPQHF.

The V call is TRBV4-2, the J call TRBJ2-1; D is perhaps TRBD1 or TRBD2 (5 bases each). V gave up 4 bases and J gave up 0 bases, with 13 bases separating them. Per germline, CDR1 LGHNA and CDR2 YNFKEQ. The CDR3 totals 16 residues. CDR3 amino acids: CASSRDPSLSYNEQFF. CDR3 bases: TGTGCCAGCAGCCGGGACCCTAGCCTCTCCTACAATGAGCAGTTCTTC.

V is TRBV13 and J is TRBJ1-2; D is ambiguous. Germline CDR1 reads PRHDT; CDR2 reads FYEKMQ (reference sequence). The length of the CDR3 is 15 residues. Trimming cost V 2 bases and J 1 base, with 11 bases left between them. The CDR3 DNA follows: TGTGCCAGCAGCTTAACCTCAGGAAGTAACTATGGCTACACCTTC. The encoded protein is CASSLTSGSNYGYTF.

The chain couples TRBV7-8 to TRBJ2-3; a possible D gene is TRBD2 (5 bases). V was shortened by 5 bases and J by 0 bases, with 12 bases between the two germline ends. Germline CDR1 SGHVS, CDR2 FQNEAQ. This CDR3 comprises 15 residues. Written as DNA, the CDR3 is TGTGCCAGCAGCCCACGGGAAGGGAGCACAGATACGCAGTATTTT. Translation gives CASSPREGSTDTQYF.

The chain employs TRBV5-1 and TRBJ2-7; 7 nucleotides agree with TRBD1. Germline V gene sequence: CDR1 SGHRS, CDR2 YFSETQ. The ends lost 0 bases at V and 2 bases at J; junction bases unmatched: 5. The CDR3 contains 15 residues. This chain's CDR3 is CASSLEGGSTYEQYF. Here the CDR3 DNA reads TGCGCCAGCAGCTTGGAAGGGGGCTCGACCTACGAGCAGTACTTC.

This rearrangement joins TRBV5-5 to TRBJ2-6; D ambiguous. V was cut by 2 bases and J by 0 bases, with 6 bases left in between. The CDR3 sequence is 15 residues long. Germline CDR1 reads SGHKS; CDR2 reads YYEKEE (reference sequence). The CDR3 reads CASSLQSSGANVLTF. The DNA of the CDR3 is TGTGCCAGCAGCTTACAGAGCTCTGGGGCCAACGTCCTGACTTTC.

This clone appeared once. The chain joins TRBV4-3 to TRBJ2-1; no clear D. CDR3 length: 12 amino acids. The V gene lost 3 bases and the J gene lost 6 bases, with 6 bases spanning the gap. Germline V CDR1 and CDR2: LGHNA, YSLEER. The CDR3 region has the DNA TGCGCCAGCAGCCAGCGGTCCAATGAGCAGTTCTTC. Encoded protein: CASSQRSNEQFF.

The chain couples TRBV7-8 to TRBJ2-7; 7 nucleotides align to TRBD2. Trimming at V came to 1 base and at J to 6 bases, leaving 6 bases not matched to a gene. Germline lookup yields CDR1 SGHVS and CDR2 FQNEAQ. This CDR3 contains 14 residues. CDR3 in amino acids: CASSLGGLSREQYV. CDR3 nucleotides: TGTGCCAGCAGCTTAGGGGGACTATCTCGCGAGCAGTACGTC.

This clone has a single count. The identical CDR3 is also encoded by other nucleotide sequences in the sample. The J gene is TRBJ1-1, the V gene TRBV18; D gene uncertain. The germline V gene has CDR1 KGHSH and CDR2 LQKENI. CDR3 length: 14 residues. The V end lost 2 bases, the J end lost 0 bases, and 7 bases lay between the germline ends. This CDR3 is CASSPGLMNTEAFF. CDR3 bases: TGTGCCAGCTCACCAGGACTGATGAACACTGAAGCTTTCTTT.

The rearrangement links TRBV4-1 to TRBJ2-5; 7 nucleotides match TRBD2. The J call is doubtful: the DNA matches TRBJ2-7 better. CDR1 and CDR2 from the germline V gene are MGHRA and YSYEKL. The CDR3 is 15 residues long. CDR3 in amino acids: CASSQDKRLADEQYF. The CDR3 DNA follows: TGCGCCAGCAGCCAAGATAAGAGGCTAGCGGACGAGCAGTACTTC.

The chain has TRBV28 and TRBJ1-5; the match to TRBD1 covers 12 bases. V was pared by 4 bases and J by 0 bases, with 13 bases of the junction left unmatched. Germline V CDR1 and CDR2: MDHEN, SYDVKM. This CDR3 spans 20 amino acids. CDR3 bases: TGTGCCAGCAGTTCCAATCTCCCGGGACAGGGGGCGAATAGCAATCAGCCCCAGCATTTT. As protein: CASSSNLPGQGANSNQPQHF.

V usage is TRBV9 and J usage is TRBJ2-5; D gene ambiguous. V was shortened by 4 bases and J by 3 bases, with 7 bases between the two germline ends. Germline V gene sequence: CDR1 SGDLS, CDR2 YYNGEE. The CDR3 contains 12 residues. The CDR3 spells CASSLREETQYF. The CDR3 DNA is TGTGCCAGCAGCCTAAGGGAAGAGACCCAGTACTTC.

This chain links TRBV29-1 with TRBJ2-3; 7 nucleotides agree with TRBD1. In germline, CDR1 is SQVTM, CDR2 ANQGSEA. This CDR3 has 14 residues. The trim removed 6 bases at V and 3 bases at J, leaving 9 bases unmatched. This CDR3 is CSVGDRVGTDTQYF. The CDR3 DNA reads TGCAGCGTAGGCGACAGGGTGGGAACAGATACGCAGTATTTT.

The CDR3 DNA reads as TGCAGCGTCGGGACAGGTAGCACAGATACGCAGTATTTT. Its translation is CSVGTGSTDTQYF. The chain is built from TRBV29-1 and TRBJ2-3; 8 bases map to TRBD1. Germline V gene data show CDR1 as SQVTM and CDR2 as ANQGSEA. V lost 6 bases and J lost 0; bases outside the gene matches: 2. This CDR3 is built from 13 residues.

The chain carries TRBV28 and TRBJ2-5, with D possibly matching TRBD2 (6 bases). CDR1 is MDHEN and CDR2 is SYDVKM in the germline V gene. The V end lost 11 bases, the J end lost 4 bases, and 20 bases lay between the germline ends. CDR3 size: 14 residues. CDR3: CAPWDSRWGETQYF. The CDR3 region has the DNA TGTGCCCCCTGGGACTCAAGGTGGGGAGAGACCCAGTACTTC.

The V call is TRBV30, the J call TRBJ2-5; D not resolved. Germline CDR1 is GTSNPN and CDR2 is SVGIG (reference sequence). Between the trimmed V and J ends, which lost 5 bases and 3 bases, there was a span of 13 bases. The CDR3 runs to 13 residues. This chain's CDR3 is CAWGVRLEETQYF. The CDR3 DNA follows: TGTGCCTGGGGAGTCCGGCTAGAAGAGACCCAGTACTTC.

CDR3 sequence (DNA): TGTGCCAGCAGTGGAGAGGGACAGGGGGCCTACGAGCAGTACTTC. Protein: CASSGEGQGAYEQYF. The rearrangement links TRBV6-1 to TRBJ2-7; TRBD1 aligns across 11 bases. J lost 2 bases, V lost 4 bases, and 4 bases had no gene match. CDR1 is MNHNS, CDR2 SASEGT, per germline. The CDR3 loop spans 15 amino acids.

This clone was observed a handful of times. The chain joins TRBV9 to TRBJ1-1; tentative D call: TRBD1 (5 bases). V lost 4 bases to trimming and J lost 1 base, with 23 bases between them. The CDR3 covers 18 residues. Germline CDR1 SGDLS, CDR2 YYNGEE. CDR3 loop: CASSKRDGRPSGNTEAFF. CDR3 DNA sequence: TGTGCCAGCAGCAAGCGGGACGGACGTCCTTCTGGGAACACTGAAGCTTTCTTT.

This chain joins TRBV10-3 and TRBJ2-7; no clear D gene. Trimming shortened V by 2 bases and J by 0 bases, and 11 bases separated the two germline ends. Germline V CDR1 and CDR2: ENHRY, SYGVKD. The CDR3 extends over 15 amino acids. The chain's CDR3 is CAISELYKSSYEQYF. CDR3 bases: TGTGCCATCAGTGAGCTGTATAAAAGCTCCTACGAGCAGTACTTC.

The chain carries TRBV6-5 and TRBJ1-1, with TRBD1 matching over 7 bases. The V gene end was trimmed by 9 bases and the J gene end by 7 bases; junction bases not matched to a gene: 11. Germline assignment: CDR1 MNHEY and CDR2 SVGAGI. The CDR3 loop spans 13 amino acids. The CDR3 spells CASSTGRVNEAFF. The CDR3, as DNA: TGTGCCAGTTCGACAGGGAGGGTAAATGAAGCTTTCTTT.

The rearrangement joins TRBV2 to TRBJ2-6; weak D call: TRBD1 (6 bases). The CDR3 has 17 amino acids. V was shortened by 0 bases and J by 2 bases, with 11 bases between the two germline ends. Germline-derived CDR1 and CDR2 are SNHLY and FYNNEI. The CDR3 protein is CASSEALQGPGANVLTF. DNA of the CDR3: TGTGCCAGCAGTGAAGCGTTACAGGGCCCTGGGGCCAACGTCCTGACTTTC.

V usage is TRBV10-1 and J usage is TRBJ1-1; D is undetermined. From germline, CDR1 is WNHNN and CDR2 SYGVQD (reference sequence). The CDR3 has 13 amino acids. Deletions cut 10 bases from V and 0 bases from J, with 12 bases between. The CDR3 here is CATRRGLNTEAFF. For the CDR3, the DNA is TGCGCCACCAGACGAGGCTTGAACACTGAAGCTTTCTTT.

CDR3 nucleotide sequence: TGTGCCAGCAGTTTAATGATCACCGGGGAGCTGTTTTTT. Amino acid sequence: CASSLMITGELFF. The chain has TRBV28 and TRBJ2-2; D not resolved. The V gene's germline CDR1 is MDHEN and CDR2 SYDVKM. Trimming cost V 2 bases and J 4 bases, with 5 bases left between them. The CDR3 extends over 13 amino acids.